A selection of T cell receptor beta chains follows, all from one sample in a study of blood T cell repertoires in COVID-19. The data were produced by immunoSEQ multiplex PCR, yet TCRdb's version contains in-frame clones alone and is incomplete. Counted here are hundreds of thousands of clones, approximately 86% occurring once; the ten biggest clones make up less than 3.5%. Material for sequencing was peripheral blood. The receptor source for this set is a human donor in a cohort sampled during active COVID-19. Both conserved end residues are trimmed from each CDR3. Each record gives: CDR3 length, V gene, J gene, CDR3 protein.

CDR3 length: 7; V gene: TRBV2; J gene: TRBJ2-1; CDR3 protein: ATGSEQF
CDR3 length: 10; V gene: TRBV30; J gene: TRBJ2-5; CDR3 protein: AWSVHKETQY
CDR3 length: 12; V gene: TRBV19; J gene: TRBJ1-5; CDR3 protein: ASSDRGGNQPQH
CDR3 length: 12; V gene: TRBV19; J gene: TRBJ2-7; CDR3 protein: ASSQQGSSYEQY
CDR3 length: 13; V gene: TRBV5-1; J gene: TRBJ1-5; CDR3 protein: ASSLDAAPGQPQH
CDR3 length: 10; V gene: TRBV12-3/TRBV12-4; J gene: TRBJ1-5; CDR3 protein: ASSFTVQPQH
CDR3 length: 14; V gene: TRBV15; J gene: TRBJ2-3; CDR3 protein: ATSRGLTSVGDTQY
CDR3 length: 14; V gene: TRBV11-2; J gene: TRBJ1-1; CDR3 protein: ASSRTGGWRDTEAF
CDR3 length: 13; V gene: TRBV13; J gene: TRBJ1-1; CDR3 protein: ASSFWGQGSAEAF
CDR3 length: 6; V gene: TRBV12-3/TRBV12-4; J gene: TRBJ1-2; CDR3 protein: ATQQGH
CDR3 length: 10; V gene: TRBV24-1; J gene: TRBJ2-1; CDR3 protein: ATSAPGLEQF
CDR3 length: 13; V gene: TRBV6-5; J gene: TRBJ2-1; CDR3 protein: ASSYVGQANNEQF
CDR3 length: 13; V gene: TRBV15; J gene: TRBJ2-5; CDR3 protein: ATSKRDIYVGTQY
CDR3 length: 13; V gene: TRBV3-1/TRBV3-2; J gene: TRBJ1-2; CDR3 protein: ASSQGPLSNYGYT